A selection of T cell receptor beta chains follows, all from one sample in a study of T cells after yellow fever vaccination. A single record per CDR3 protein comes from TCRdb applying MiXCR to the 5' RACE reads. The table includes a few hundred thousand distinct CDR3 sequences, 17% detected once. Sequenced material: PBMCs, taken 5 to 6 days after the first yellow fever vaccination. The receptors derive from a man aged 18-30 years who received the YFV17D yellow fever vaccine. The CDR3 runs from the conserved cysteine through the conserved F or W. D genes are given only for firm matches. Clone size is not always given. Where it is, it says once, few, many or a class for expanded clones.

v_gene	d_gene	j_gene	abundance	CDR3nt	CDR3aa
TRBV27	.	TRBJ2-3	few	TGTGCCAGCAGTGGGATGGCCCCAGATACGCAGTATTTT	CASSGMAPDTQYF
TRBV18	TRBD1	TRBJ1-3	few	TGTGCCAGCTCACCCGAGTCAGGGACAGGCCTATATTTT	CASSPESGTGLYF
TRBV4-2	TRBD2	TRBJ2-3	.	TGTGCCAGCAGCCCGGTGACTAGCGGGGGGAGGGGCACAGATACGCAGTATTTT	CASSPVTSGGRGTDTQYF
TRBV29-1	TRBD2	TRBJ2-7	few	TGCAGCGTCGTTGGGGGGGTACCGGACCCCTACGAGCAGTACTTC	CSVVGGVPDPYEQYF
TRBV18	TRBD1	TRBJ2-1	.	TGTGCCAGCTCACCCCGGACAGGGGGTTACAATGAGCAGTTCTTC	CASSPRTGGYNEQFF
TRBV7-2	.	TRBJ2-3	few	TGTGCCAGCAGCTTCGAGGGGGATACGCAGTATTTT	CASSFEGDTQYF
TRBV5-6	TRBD1	TRBJ1-2	once	TGTGCCAGCAGCTCCTGGGACAGGATTAACTATGGCTACACCTTC	CASSSWDRINYGYTF
TRBV7-3	TRBD1	TRBJ2-7	.	TGTGCCAGCACAGGACAGGAGCTCGCTGAGCAGTACTTC	CASTGQELAEQYF
TRBV7-2	TRBD2	TRBJ2-1	.	TGTGCCAGCAGCCGCGGAGGGGCGGGGGGGCCCTACAATGAGCAGTTCTTC	CASSRGGAGGPYNEQFF
TRBV5-1	.	TRBJ1-1	.	TGCGCCAGCAGCTTGGATCCCCTGTACGGGAGCACTGAAGCTTTCTTT	CASSLDPLYGSTEAFF
TRBV6-5	TRBD2	TRBJ2-3	.	TGTGCCAGCAGTTACTCGGGACTAGCGATCCCAGATACGCAGTATTTT	CASSYSGLAIPDTQYF
TRBV7-8	.	TRBJ2-1	.	TGTGCCAGCAGCTTAGTTGTCAATGAGCAGTTCTTC	CASSLVVNEQFF
TRBV29-1	TRBD1	TRBJ2-4	few	TGCAGCGGTCGACAGGGCTCCTTTGAAAACATTCAGTACTTC	CSGRQGSFENIQYF
TRBV4-1	.	TRBJ1-2	.	TGCGCCAGCAGCCAAACTGGGGGCTACACCTTC	CASSQTGGYTF
TRBV20-1	TRBD1	TRBJ2-3	.	TGCAGTGCTAGAGAAGGGGGCCCAGATACGCAGTATTTT	CSAREGGPDTQYF
TRBV27	TRBD2	TRBJ2-1	many	TGTGCCAGCACAACTAGCGGCAATGAGCAGTTCTTC	CASTTSGNEQFF
TRBV6-2/TRBV6-3	.	TRBJ1-4	few	TGTGCCACCCTGGGAATAACGCAAAAACTGTTTTTT	CATLGITQKLFF
TRBV10-3	.	TRBJ1-5	.	TGTGCCATCAGGACGCCTTATAGCAATCAGCCCCAGCATTTT	CAIRTPYSNQPQHF
TRBV6-9	.	TRBJ1-1	few	TGTGCCAGCAGTTATACCCCCCTGGGCACTGAAGCTTTCTTT	CASSYTPLGTEAFF
TRBV24-1	.	TRBJ2-6	.	TGTGCCACCAGTGACCCCATCAGGGGGGTCTCTGGGGCCAACGTCCTGACTTTC	CATSDPIRGVSGANVLTF
TRBV28	TRBD1	TRBJ1-2	few	TGTGCCAGCAGTTTCGCCGGGACAGGGGCCCCAATCGATGGCTACACCTTC	CASSFAGTGAPIDGYTF
TRBV29-1	.	TRBJ1-3	.	TGCAGCGTTGAAGAAGGACACCCAGGGTACACCATATATTTT	CSVEEGHPGYTIYF
TRBV7-9	.	TRBJ1-1	.	TGTGCCAGCAGCTTCTCGCTGGGGAACACTGAAGCTTTCTTT	CASSFSLGNTEAFF
TRBV15	.	TRBJ2-1	.	TGTGCCACCAGCAGAGATATTTCCAGTTACAATGAGCAGTTCTTC	CATSRDISSYNEQFF
TRBV21-1	.	TRBJ1-2	few	TGTGCCAGCAGCAATCGCACGCGGACAGTTTGGCAGTGGGAATATGGCTACACCTTC	CASSNRTRTVWQWEYGYTF
TRBV4-1	.	TRBJ2-5	few	TGCGCCAGCAGCCAAGGAACGTTTACGGGATCCCTGGGAGAGACCCAGTACTTC	CASSQGTFTGSLGETQYF
TRBV5-1	.	TRBJ2-5	.	TGCGCCAGCAGCACCGGGACACATCAAGAGACCCAGTACTTC	CASSTGTHQETQYF
TRBV4-1	.	TRBJ1-3	.	TGCGCCAGCAGCCAGCAGGGTTGGGACACCATATATTTT	CASSQQGWDTIYF
TRBV5-4	TRBD2	TRBJ2-1	.	TGTGCCAGCAGCTTGGATGGCGGGACTAGCGGGGGCCCCCTGTCTTTCAATGAGCAGTTCTTC	CASSLDGGTSGGPLSFNEQFF
TRBV7-2	.	TRBJ1-2	.	TGTGCCAGCAGCTCCCCGGACCGTTCTAACTATGGCTACACCTTC	CASSSPDRSNYGYTF